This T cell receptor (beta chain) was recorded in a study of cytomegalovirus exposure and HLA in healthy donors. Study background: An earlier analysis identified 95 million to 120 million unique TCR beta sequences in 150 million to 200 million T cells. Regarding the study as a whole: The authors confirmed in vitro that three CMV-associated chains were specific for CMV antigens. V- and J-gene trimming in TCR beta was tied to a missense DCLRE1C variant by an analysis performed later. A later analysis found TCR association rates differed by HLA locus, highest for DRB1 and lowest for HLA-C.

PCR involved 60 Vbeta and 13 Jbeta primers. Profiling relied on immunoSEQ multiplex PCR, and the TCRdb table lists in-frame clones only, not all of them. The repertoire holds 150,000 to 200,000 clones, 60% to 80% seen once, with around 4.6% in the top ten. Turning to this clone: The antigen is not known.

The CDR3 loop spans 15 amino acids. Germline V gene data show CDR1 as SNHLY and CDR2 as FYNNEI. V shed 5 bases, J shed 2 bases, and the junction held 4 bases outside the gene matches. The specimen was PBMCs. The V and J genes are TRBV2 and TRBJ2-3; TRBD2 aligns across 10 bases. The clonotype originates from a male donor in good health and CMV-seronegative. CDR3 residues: CASSLSGGSTDTQYF. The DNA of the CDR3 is TGTGCCAGCAGTCTTAGCGGGGGGTCCACAGATACGCAGTATTTT.